One sample yielded the 12 T cell receptor beta chains listed below, sequenced in a study of T cell changes during pregnancy in multiple sclerosis. The method was immunoSEQ multiplex PCR; TCRdb's version includes in-frame clones alone and lacks a portion of them. Here the sample spans more than 45,000 clones, approximately 94% being singletons. Sequenced here: CD4+ T cells from peripheral blood mononuclear cells, sampled in the second trimester of pregnancy. The receptors were gathered from a female donor with multiple sclerosis, enrolled in a pregnancy study.

This chain joins TRBV11-2 and TRBJ2-3; 7 nucleotides agree with TRBD1. This CDR3 region has 16 residues. Germline V CDR1 and CDR2: SGHAT, FQNNGV. Trimming at V came to 5 bases and at J to 1 base, leaving 9 bases not matched to a gene. The CDR3 DNA reads TGTGCCAGCAGCCTACAGGGGCACACTGGCACAGATACGCAGTATTTT. Residues: CASSLQGHTGTDTQYF.

This clone was counted once. The chain couples TRBV6-4 to TRBJ1-2; D gene ambiguous. The V end was cut by 6 bases, the J end by 5 bases, with 10 bases between. Per the germline V gene, CDR1 is MRHNA and CDR2 is SNTAGT. CDR3 length equals 12 residues. The CDR3 protein is CASRPQEYGYTF. The CDR3, as DNA: TGTGCCAGCAGGCCCCAGGAATATGGCTACACCTTC.

The CDR3 DNA is TGCGCCAGCTCCTCCGGGGAGCGGGGCCTAGTCGGGGAGCTGTTTTTT. Translation: CASSSGERGLVGELFF. The chain carries TRBV5-1 and TRBJ2-2; 7 nucleotides agree with TRBD2. Germline CDR1 and CDR2: SGHRS and YFSETQ. This CDR3 is 16 amino acids long. With 7 bases clipped from V and 7 bases from J, the junction kept 16 bases outside the gene matches. Drawing the rest from reference TRBV5-1 and TRBJ2-2, the complete variable domain is KAGVTQTPRYLIKTRGQQVTLSCSPISGHRSVSWYQQTPGQGLQFLFEYFSETQRNKGNFPGRFSGRQFSNSRSEMNVSTLELGDSALYLCASSSGERGLVGELFFGEGSRLTVL.

The chain is built from TRBV29-1 and TRBJ2-3; 15 bases agree with TRBD2. The germline gives CDR1 SQVTM, CDR2 ANQGSEA. V lost 7 bases to trimming and J lost 5 bases; unmatched junction nucleotides: 4. The CDR3 runs 14 residues. Here the CDR3 reads CSAGTSGGRDTQYF. In DNA form, the CDR3 reads TGCAGCGCCGGGACTAGCGGGGGGAGAGATACGCAGTATTTT.

The chain joins TRBV18 to TRBJ1-5; D unclear. V was shortened by 3 bases and J by 5 bases, with 8 bases between the two germline ends. CDR3 length equals 13 residues. Germline V gives CDR1 KGHSH, CDR2 LQKENI. CDR3 DNA: TGTGCCAGCTCACCGGCCGATCATCAGCCCCAGCATTTT. Residues: CASSPADHQPQHF.

V and J are TRBV27 and TRBJ2-3, with 10 bases that match TRBD2. Germline values: CDR1 MNHEY, CDR2 SMNVEV (reference sequence). The trim removed 7 bases at V and 1 base at J, leaving 5 bases unmatched. There are 15 residues in the CDR3. The CDR3: CASKLAGRGTDTQYF. DNA for the CDR3: TGTGCCAGCAAACTAGCGGGGCGGGGCACAGATACGCAGTATTTT.

The chain has TRBV7-9 and TRBJ2-5; a weak D match, TRBD2 (5 bases). Germline assignment: CDR1 SEHNR and CDR2 FQNEAQ (reference sequence). The V end was cut by 3 bases, the J end by 4 bases, with 12 bases between. The CDR3 runs 14 residues. The CDR3 here is CASSFSSGGETQYF. The CDR3 nucleotides are TGTGCCAGCAGCTTCAGTTCCGGAGGAGAGACCCAGTACTTC.

The V gene is TRBV7-2, the J gene TRBJ1-2, with a possible D match to TRBD1 (5 bases). Germline assignment: CDR1 SGHTA and CDR2 FQGNSA. The CDR3 consists of 15 residues. Between the trimmed V and J ends, which lost 1 base and 4 bases, there was a span of 13 bases. The CDR3 spells CASSLGGGRGYGYTF. The CDR3 DNA reads TGTGCCAGCAGCTTAGGCGGGGGAAGGGGCTATGGCTACACCTTC.

The chain combines TRBV6-5 with TRBJ2-1, with TRBD2 matching over 7 bases. With 7 bases clipped from V and 10 bases from J, the junction kept 10 bases outside the gene matches. Germline CDR1 MNHEY, CDR2 SVGAGI. CDR3 length: 13 amino acids. The CDR3 is CASIGWTRLEQFF. CDR3 DNA sequence: TGTGCCAGCATTGGATGGACTAGATTGGAGCAGTTCTTC.

CDR3 DNA: TGTGCCAGTAGTATAGGCCGACAGGGGAACTATGGCTACACCTTC. Protein: CASSIGRQGNYGYTF. J is TRBJ1-2 and V is TRBV19; 8 bases line up with TRBD1. CDR3 length: 15 amino acids. Trimming at V came to 1 base and at J to 2 bases, leaving 3 bases not matched to a gene. The germline CDR1 and CDR2 sequences are LNHDA and SQIVND (reference sequence).

This clone appeared once. The chain recombines TRBV15 with TRBJ1-3; D gene unclear. CDR1 is LNHNV and CDR2 is YYDKDF in the germline V gene (reference sequence). The CDR3 totals 15 residues. V was cut by 1 base and J by 4 bases, with 11 bases left in between. CDR3 sequence: CATSRVTEPGNTIYF. CDR3 in DNA: TGTGCCACCAGCAGAGTAACCGAGCCAGGAAACACCATATATTTT.

The rearrangement joins TRBV2 to TRBJ2-2; perhaps TRBD1 as D (6 bases). Germline-derived CDR1 and CDR2 are SNHLY and FYNNEI. V was shortened by 5 bases and J by 4 bases, with 17 bases between the two germline ends. This CDR3 contains 16 residues. CDR3 protein: CASSILGTSGTGELFF. The CDR3 DNA follows: TGTGCCAGCAGTATCTTGGGGACATCGGGCACCGGGGAGCTGTTTTTT. Together with reference TRBV2 and TRBJ2-2, the CDR3 gives the full variable domain: EPEVTQTPSHQVTQMGQEVILRCVPISNHLYFYWYRQILGQKVEFLVSFYNNEISEKSEIFDDQFSVERPDGSNFTLKIRSTKLEDSAMYFCASSILGTSGTGELFFGEGSRLTVL.